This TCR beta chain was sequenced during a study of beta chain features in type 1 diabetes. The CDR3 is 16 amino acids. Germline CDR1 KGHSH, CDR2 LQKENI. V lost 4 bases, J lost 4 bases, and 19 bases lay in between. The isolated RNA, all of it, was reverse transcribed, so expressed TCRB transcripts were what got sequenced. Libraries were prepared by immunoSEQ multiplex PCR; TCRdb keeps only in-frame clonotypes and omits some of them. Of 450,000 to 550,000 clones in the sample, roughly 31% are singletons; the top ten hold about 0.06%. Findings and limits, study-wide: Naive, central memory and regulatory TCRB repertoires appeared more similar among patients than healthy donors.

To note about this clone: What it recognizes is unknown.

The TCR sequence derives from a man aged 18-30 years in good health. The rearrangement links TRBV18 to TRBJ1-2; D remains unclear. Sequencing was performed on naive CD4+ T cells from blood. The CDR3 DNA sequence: TGTGCCAGCTCACGTATCCCGGGAGAGAAGATCTATGGCTACACCTTC. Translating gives CASSRIPGEKIYGYTF.